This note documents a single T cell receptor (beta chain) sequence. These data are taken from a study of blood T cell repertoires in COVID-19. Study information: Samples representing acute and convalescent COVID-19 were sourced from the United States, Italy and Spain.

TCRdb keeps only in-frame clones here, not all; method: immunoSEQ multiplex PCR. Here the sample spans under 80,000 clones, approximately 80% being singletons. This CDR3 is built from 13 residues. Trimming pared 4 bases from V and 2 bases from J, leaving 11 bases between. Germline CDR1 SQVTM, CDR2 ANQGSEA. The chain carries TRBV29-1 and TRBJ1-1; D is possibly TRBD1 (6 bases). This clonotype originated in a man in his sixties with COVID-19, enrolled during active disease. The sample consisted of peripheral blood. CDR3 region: CSVVGGTNTEAFF. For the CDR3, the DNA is TGCAGCGTTGTGGGGGGGACAAACACTGAAGCTTTCTTT.